This T cell receptor beta chain was obtained from a study of T cells in Graves' hyperthyroidism and ophthalmopathy. This clonotype was counted between two and nine times. Antigen unknown. Findings and caveats of the study: The model made its ophthalmopathy prediction, and onset followed a median approximately six months later. Also found in blood were most expanded thyroid clonotypes above 0.001.

The CDR3 regions of TCR beta were amplified from RNA transcripts. Using the HTBI primer set, a first-round RT-PCR was run on the TCR CDR3. TCRdb reanalysed the multiplex PCR reads using MiXCR and keeps one entry per CDR3 protein. The sample includes around 610,000 distinct CDR3 sequences, over 12% seen only once; the top ten take around 4%. The sequence derives from a woman aged 40 to 50 with Graves' ophthalmopathy. The sequencing input was blood.

The CDR3 nucleotides read TGCAGCGTTGAGGCCGGACTAGCGACCGGGCAGTACTTC. Protein: CSVEAGLATGQYF. The chain employs TRBV29-1 and TRBJ2-7, with 9 bases matching TRBD2. Looked up from germline, CDR1 is SQVTM and CDR2 is ANQGSEA. CDR3 length: 13 amino acids. V lost 3 bases to trimming and J lost 9 bases; unmatched junction nucleotides: 9.